The entry below gives a single T cell receptor beta chain sequence along with its context. Antigen unknown. This CDR3 comprises 15 residues. Germline CDR1 is MNHEY and CDR2 is SMNVEV (reference sequence). With 9 bases removed from V and 4 bases from J, the gap between germline ends came to 16 bases. A J-beta primer mix and a sample-barcoded 5' primer were used in a second PCR of roughly 6 to 11 cycles. Samples each returned at least 2.5 million CDR3-containing paired-end reads. TCRdb processed the 5' RACE reads anew with MiXCR; each CDR3 protein has one entry. This sample yields hundreds of thousands of distinct CDR3 sequences, of which about 50% are seen a single time; about 13% belongs to the top ten. The data belong to a study of blood T cells in healthy people across ages. Study-wide findings and caveats: One million T cells yielded diversity estimates that were considered underestimates. Long-lived donors had more naive CD4+ cells and higher diversity than aged donors.

Sequenced sample: blood. The receptor comes from an elderly woman in good health. The chain couples TRBV27 to TRBJ2-6, with no clear D. CDR3 residues: CASYSSSYGANVLTF. In DNA form, the CDR3 reads TGTGCCAGTTACTCAAGCTCCTACGGGGCCAACGTCCTGACTTTC.